The 9 T cell receptor beta chains presented below share a single source sample, sequenced in a study of post-analysis software for immune sequencing data. The TCR beta cDNA libraries carried unique molecular identifiers. TCRdb passed the PCR reads through MiXCR, listing each CDR3 protein once. The sample lists 650,000 to 850,000 distinct CDR3 sequences; about 57% were seen once. These TCRs' antigens remain unknown. The study, taken as a whole, reports: TRBV5-6, TRBV5-1 and TRBV20-1 belonged to a set of roughly 5 TRBV segments that were more frequent in patients than controls.

Sequencing was carried out using blood. These receptor sequences come from a girl aged 5 to 17 with multiple sclerosis.

The J gene is TRBJ1-3, the V gene TRBV29-1, with a tentative D call TRBD1 (5 bases). V was clipped by 4 bases and J by 0 bases, with 10 bases between them. This CDR3 spans 14 amino acids. Germline-derived CDR1 and CDR2 are SQVTM and ANQGSEA. This CDR3 is CSVAIQDSGNTIYF. The CDR3 DNA reads as TGCAGCGTTGCAATACAGGACTCTGGAAACACCATATATTTT.

This clonotype appeared a few times. The chain links TRBV6-1 to TRBJ2-5, with D maybe TRBD1 (6 bases). V was clipped by 0 bases and J by 2 bases, with 10 bases between them. This CDR3 is built from 15 residues. The germline CDR1 and CDR2 sequences are MNHNS and SASEGT. The CDR3 nucleotides are TGTGCCAGCAGTGAAGCGTGGGGGCAGCAAGAGACCCAGTACTTC. Protein product: CASSEAWGQQETQYF.

The J gene is TRBJ2-1, the V gene TRBV12-3 or TRBV12-4; TRBD1 might be the D (6 bases). There are 15 residues in the CDR3. Trimming left V 6 bases short and J 3 bases short, with 15 bases between. The CDR3 loop reads CASRETGKGYNEQFF. The CDR3 nucleotides are TGTGCCAGCAGGGAAACAGGGAAGGGCTACAATGAGCAGTTCTTC.

V usage is TRBV7-3 and J usage is TRBJ2-2, with 7 bases fitting TRBD2. This CDR3 contains 14 residues. The V gene's germline CDR1 is SGHTA and CDR2 FQGTGA. V gave up 10 bases and J gave up 4 bases; unmatched junction bases: 9. The CDR3 DNA sequence: TGTGCCACCCGAAAGGCTAGCGGCACCGGGGAGCTGTTTTTT. It is translated as CATRKASGTGELFF. Full variable domain (remainder filled in from reference TRBV7-3 and TRBJ2-2): GAGVSQTPSNKVTEKGKYVELRCDPISGHTALYWYRQSLGQGPEFLIYFQGTGAADDSGLPNDRFFAVRPEGSVSTLKIQRTERGDSAVYLCATRKASGTGELFFGEGSRLTVL.

V and J are TRBV5-1 and TRBJ2-5; weak D call: TRBD1 (5 bases). Germline V lookup: CDR1 SGHRS, CDR2 YFSETQ. V lost 4 bases, J lost 5 bases, and 18 bases lay in between. This CDR3 spans 15 amino acids. In DNA form, the CDR3 reads TGCGCCAGCAGCCCACTGATGGGGCGCCCCGAGACCCAGTACTTC. Amino acid sequence: CASSPLMGRPETQYF.

In this sample, this clonotype turned up a few times. V and J are TRBV14 and TRBJ2-1; 7 bases map to TRBD1. Germline lookup yields CDR1 SGHDN and CDR2 FVKESK. J lost 4 bases, V lost 4 bases, and 4 bases had no gene match. The CDR3 runs 14 residues. CDR3 loop: CASSRGQVYNEQFF. The CDR3 coding sequence is TGTGCCAGCAGCCGCGGACAGGTATACAATGAGCAGTTCTTC.

The chain employs TRBV24-1 and TRBJ2-3, with TRBD2 matching over 7 bases. V dropped 5 bases and J dropped 0; count of bases not matched to a gene: 4. Germline V gene sequence: CDR1 KGHDR, CDR2 SFDVKD. The CDR3 is 15 residues long. The CDR3 region has the DNA TGTGCCACCAGTGGAGCTAGCGGAAGCACAGATACGCAGTATTTT. Its translation: CATSGASGSTDTQYF.

This sequence joins TRBV5-1 and TRBJ2-7; 8 positions agree with TRBD2. Unmatched junction bases numbered 6, after V lost 1 base and J lost 0 bases. The CDR3 runs to 16 residues. Germline assignment: CDR1 SGHRS and CDR2 YFSETQ. CDR3 in DNA: TGCGCCAGCAGCTTGTTTATAGCGGGAAGCTCCTACGAGCAGTACTTC. Its translation: CASSLFIAGSSYEQYF.

The rearrangement joins TRBV7-9 to TRBJ2-1, with D possibly TRBD1 on 6 matching bases. This CDR3 region has 15 residues. From germline, CDR1 is SEHNR and CDR2 FQNEAQ (reference sequence). Trimming shortened V by 4 bases and J by 7 bases, and 17 bases separated the two germline ends. As DNA, the CDR3 is TGTGCCAGCAGCTCTCCCAGGCAGGGGAATAATGAGCAGTTCTTC. Amino acids: CASSSPRQGNNEQFF.